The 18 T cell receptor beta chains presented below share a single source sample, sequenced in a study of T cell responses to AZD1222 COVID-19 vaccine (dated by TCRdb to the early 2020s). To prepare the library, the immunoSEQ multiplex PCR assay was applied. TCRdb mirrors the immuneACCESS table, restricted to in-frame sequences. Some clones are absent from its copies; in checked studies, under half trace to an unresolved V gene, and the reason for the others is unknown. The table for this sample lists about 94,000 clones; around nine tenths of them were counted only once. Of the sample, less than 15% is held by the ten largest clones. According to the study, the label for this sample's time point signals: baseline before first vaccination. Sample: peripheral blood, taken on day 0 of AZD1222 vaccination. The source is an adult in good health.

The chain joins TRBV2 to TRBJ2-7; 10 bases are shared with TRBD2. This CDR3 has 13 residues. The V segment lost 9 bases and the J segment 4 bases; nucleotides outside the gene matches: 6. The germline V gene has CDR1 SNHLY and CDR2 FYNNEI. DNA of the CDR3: TGTGCCAGTCGGACTAGCGGACTTTACGAGCAGTACTTC. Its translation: CASRTSGLYEQYF.

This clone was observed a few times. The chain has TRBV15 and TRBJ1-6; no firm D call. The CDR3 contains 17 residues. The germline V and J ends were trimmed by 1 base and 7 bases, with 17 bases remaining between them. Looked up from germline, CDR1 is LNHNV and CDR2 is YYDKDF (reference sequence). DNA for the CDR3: TGTGCCACCAGCAGAGGAGGATCGAGGAGTGGCAATTCACCCCTCCACTTT. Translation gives CATSRGGSRSGNSPLHF.

Here the CDR3 reads CASSLVAGTGDTEAFF. The CDR3 region has the DNA TGTGCCAGCAGCTTAGTCGCCGGGACCGGAGACACTGAAGCTTTCTTT. V usage is TRBV7-9 and J usage is TRBJ1-1, with a tentative D call TRBD1 (5 bases). Trimming removed 1 base from V and 3 bases from J, with 15 bases in between. CDR1 is SEHNR, CDR2 FQNEAQ, per germline (reference sequence). The CDR3 is 16 amino acids.

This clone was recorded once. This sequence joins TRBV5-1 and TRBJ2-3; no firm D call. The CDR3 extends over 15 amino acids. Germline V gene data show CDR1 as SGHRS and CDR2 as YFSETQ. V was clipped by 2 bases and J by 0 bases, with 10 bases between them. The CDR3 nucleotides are TGCGCCAGCAGCTTACCTGCGCTTAGCACAGATACGCAGTATTTT. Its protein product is CASSLPALSTDTQYF.

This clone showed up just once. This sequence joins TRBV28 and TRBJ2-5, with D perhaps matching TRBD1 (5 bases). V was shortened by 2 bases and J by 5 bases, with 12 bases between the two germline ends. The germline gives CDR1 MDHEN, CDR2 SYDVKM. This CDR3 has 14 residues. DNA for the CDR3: TGTGCCAGCAGTTTAGTCAGGGCCCTGGAGACCCAGTACTTC. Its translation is CASSLVRALETQYF.

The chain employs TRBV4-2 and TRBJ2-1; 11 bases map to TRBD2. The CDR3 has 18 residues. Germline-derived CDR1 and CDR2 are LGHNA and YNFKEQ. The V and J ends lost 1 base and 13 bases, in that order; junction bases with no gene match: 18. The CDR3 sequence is CASSQASLAGGSSSAQFF. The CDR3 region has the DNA TGTGCCAGCAGCCAAGCAAGCCTAGCGGGGGGTTCGTCGAGTGCCCAGTTCTTC.

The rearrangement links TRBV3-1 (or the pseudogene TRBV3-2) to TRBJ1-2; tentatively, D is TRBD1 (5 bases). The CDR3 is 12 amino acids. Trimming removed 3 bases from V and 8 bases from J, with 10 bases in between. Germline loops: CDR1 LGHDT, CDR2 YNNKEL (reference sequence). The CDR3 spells CASSQGRVGYTF. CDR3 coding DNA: TGTGCCAGCAGCCAGGGCAGGGTGGGCTACACCTTC.

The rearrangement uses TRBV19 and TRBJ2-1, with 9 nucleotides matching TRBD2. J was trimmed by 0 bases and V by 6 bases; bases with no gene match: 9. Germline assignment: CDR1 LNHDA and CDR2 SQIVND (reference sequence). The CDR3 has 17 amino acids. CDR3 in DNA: TGTGCCAGTAGGAGGCTAGCGGGACCGAGCTCCTACAATGAGCAGTTCTTC. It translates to CASRRLAGPSSYNEQFF.

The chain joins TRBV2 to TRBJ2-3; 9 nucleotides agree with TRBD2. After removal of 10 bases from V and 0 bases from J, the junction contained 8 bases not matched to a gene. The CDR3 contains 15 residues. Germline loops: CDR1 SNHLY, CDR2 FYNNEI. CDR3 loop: CANQRSGGSTDTQYF. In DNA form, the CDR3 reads TGTGCCAACCAACGGAGCGGGGGGAGCACAGATACGCAGTATTTT.

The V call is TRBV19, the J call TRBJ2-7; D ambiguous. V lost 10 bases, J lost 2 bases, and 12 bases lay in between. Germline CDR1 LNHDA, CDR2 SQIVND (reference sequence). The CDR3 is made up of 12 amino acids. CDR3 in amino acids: CATPLRAYEQYF. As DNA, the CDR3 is TGTGCCACCCCTCTAAGGGCCTACGAGCAGTACTTC. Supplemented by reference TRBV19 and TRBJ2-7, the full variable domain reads DGGITQSPKYLFRKEGQNVTLSCEQNLNHDAMYWYRQDPGQGLRLIYYSQIVNDFQKGDIAEGYSVSREKKESFPLTVTSAQKNPTAFYLCATPLRAYEQYFGPGTRLTVT.

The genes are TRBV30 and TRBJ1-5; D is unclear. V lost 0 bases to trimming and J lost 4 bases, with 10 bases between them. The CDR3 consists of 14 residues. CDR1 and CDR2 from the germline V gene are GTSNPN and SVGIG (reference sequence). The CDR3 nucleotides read TGTGCCTGGAGTGTACGGGCAGAGAATCAGCCCCAGCATTTT. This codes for CAWSVRAENQPQHF.

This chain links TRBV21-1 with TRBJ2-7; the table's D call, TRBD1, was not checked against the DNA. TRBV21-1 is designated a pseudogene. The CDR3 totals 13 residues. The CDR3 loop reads CASSKEQECEQYF. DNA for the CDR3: TGTGCCAGCAGCAAAGAACAGGAATGCGAGCAGTACTTC.

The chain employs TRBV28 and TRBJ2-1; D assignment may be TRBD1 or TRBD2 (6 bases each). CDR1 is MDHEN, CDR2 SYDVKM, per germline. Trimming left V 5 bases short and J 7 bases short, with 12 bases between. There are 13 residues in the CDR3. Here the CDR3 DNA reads TGTGCCAGCAGTCTGGGGGGCCTAAATGAGCAGTTCTTC. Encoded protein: CASSLGGLNEQFF.

CDR3 nucleotide sequence: TGTGCCAGCAGCACCGGGACAGGCCCGTCACCCCTCCACTTT. This translates into CASSTGTGPSPLHF. The V call is TRBV28, the J call TRBJ1-6; 8 bases are a match to TRBD1. Per germline, CDR1 MDHEN and CDR2 SYDVKM. Trimming took 6 bases from V and 10 from J; bases not matched to a gene: 8. CDR3 length: 14 residues.

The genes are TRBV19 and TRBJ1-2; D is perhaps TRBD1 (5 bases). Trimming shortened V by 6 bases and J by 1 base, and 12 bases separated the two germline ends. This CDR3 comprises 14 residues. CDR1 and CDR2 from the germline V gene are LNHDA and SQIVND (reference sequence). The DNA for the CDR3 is TGTGCCAGTAGACCGGGACGGAGTAACTATGGCTACACCTTC. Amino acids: CASRPGRSNYGYTF. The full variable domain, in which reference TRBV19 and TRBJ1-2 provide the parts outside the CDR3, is DGGITQSPKYLFRKEGQNVTLSCEQNLNHDAMYWYRQDPGQGLRLIYYSQIVNDFQKGDIAEGYSVSREKKESFPLTVTSAQKNPTAFYLCASRPGRSNYGYTFGSGTRLTVV.

The CDR3 reads CASSLGLEETQYF. The CDR3 DNA sequence: TGCGCCAGCAGTCTCGGGCTAGAAGAGACCCAGTACTTC. The V gene is TRBV5-1, the J gene TRBJ2-5; the D is unclear. Germline CDR1 is SGHRS and CDR2 is YFSETQ. V was pared by 5 bases and J by 3 bases, with 11 bases between. CDR3 size: 13 residues.

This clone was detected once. CDR3 DNA: TGTGCCAGCAGCTTGGGACGAAGCACAGATACGCAGTATTTT. Encoded protein: CASSLGRSTDTQYF. The chain is built from TRBV5-5 and TRBJ2-3, with D uncertain. The germline V gene has CDR1 SGHKS and CDR2 YYEKEE (reference sequence). V lost 0 bases to trimming and J lost 0 bases, with 5 bases between them. This CDR3 is built from 14 residues.

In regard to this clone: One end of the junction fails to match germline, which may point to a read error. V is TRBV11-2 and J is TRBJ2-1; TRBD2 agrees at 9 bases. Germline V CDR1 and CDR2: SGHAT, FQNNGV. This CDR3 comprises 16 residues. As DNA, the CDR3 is TGTGCCAGCACCCTAGCGGGGAGTTACGCCTACAACGAGCAGTTCTTC. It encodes CASTLAGSYAYNEQFF.